The 5 T cell receptor beta chains presented below share a single source sample, sequenced in a study of human T cells and chemical hapten exposure. Time point indicated: patch test 1, 2 weeks after DPC sensitization. This sample's treatment: therapeutic diphenylcyclopropenone sensitization with weekly scalp DPC. TCRdb analysed the RACE reads with MiXCR anew, one entry per CDR3 protein. The sample shows 75,000 to 90,000 distinct CDR3 sequences, approximately 12% of them seen only once. This specimen consisted of whole blood, obtained in connection with sensitization to the hapten diphenylcyclopropenone (DPC). These receptor sequences come from a woman aged 55-70 years with alopecia areata. Some clones in this sample may be carry-over from other donors' samples.

This clonotype appeared many times. J is TRBJ1-6 and V is TRBV11-2, with 9 bases fitting TRBD1. V gave up 3 bases and J gave up 7 bases; unmatched junction bases: 4. Germline V gene sequence: CDR1 SGHAT, CDR2 FQNNGV. The CDR3 is 15 residues long. CDR3: CASSFTGQGNSPLHF. The DNA for the CDR3 is TGTGCCAGCAGCTTCACCGGACAGGGGAATTCACCCCTCCACTTT.

The chain joins TRBV2 to TRBJ1-1; no clear D. This CDR3 has 15 amino acids. Trimming stripped 4 bases from V and 2 bases from J, with 14 bases between. Germline V gives CDR1 SNHLY, CDR2 FYNNEI. CDR3 coding DNA: TGTGCCAGCAGTGGCCCCATGGGCCTCAACACTGAAGCTTTCTTT. Amino acid sequence: CASSGPMGLNTEAFF.

In this sample, this clonotype turned up many times. The chain joins TRBV7-9 to TRBJ1-1; a possible D gene is TRBD1 (5 bases). CDR3 length equals 16 residues. The V end lost 1 base, the J end lost 1 base, and 13 bases lay between the germline ends. From germline, CDR1 is SEHNR and CDR2 FQNEAQ (reference sequence). CDR3 in amino acids: CASSLGDSLTNTEAFF. CDR3 sequence (DNA): TGTGCCAGCAGCTTAGGCGACAGCCTAACGAACACTGAAGCTTTCTTT.

This chain links TRBV19 with TRBJ2-3; 8 bases are shared with TRBD1. Germline CDR1 is LNHDA and CDR2 is SQIVND (reference sequence). The CDR3 loop spans 15 amino acids. With 6 bases clipped from V and 5 bases from J, the junction kept 10 bases outside the gene matches. The CDR3 is CASSLGQGVVDTQYF. The CDR3, as DNA: TGTGCCAGTAGCCTCGGACAGGGTGTCGTAGATACGCAGTATTTT.

This clonotype was found a few times. This chain uses TRBV6-2 or TRBV6-3 with TRBJ1-5; TRBD1 might be the D (6 bases). Trimming took off 6 bases at V and 7 bases at J, with 16 bases between the two ends. This CDR3 comprises 14 residues. From germline, CDR1 is MNHEY and CDR2 SVGEGT. CDR3 protein: CASRQGTGYQPQHF. The CDR3 DNA is TGTGCCAGCAGGCAAGGTACAGGGTACCAGCCCCAGCATTTT.